These 23 T cell receptor beta chains came from one sample sequenced in a study of shared clonotypes between healthy human individuals. Data came from immunoSEQ multiplex PCR; TCRdb stores just in-frame clones and leaves some out. The sample includes 520,000 or so clones, 79% of them seen just once. The material sequenced was PBMCs. These receptors originate from a woman aged 40-49 years in good health. Some clones in this sample may be carry-over from other donors' samples.

The genes are TRBV6-4 and TRBJ2-1, with 9 bases lining up with TRBD2. Germline V CDR1 and CDR2: MRHNA, SNTAGT. This CDR3 has 15 amino acids. After removal of 6 bases from V and 10 bases from J, the junction contained 13 bases not matched to a gene. The CDR3 DNA sequence: TGTGCCAGCAGCCTTAGCGGGGGTACGATCGGCGAGCAGTTCTTC. Encoded protein: CASSLSGGTIGEQFF.

This clone was counted between two and nine times. A read error may explain this, as a much larger clone is one base away. J is TRBJ2-2 and V is TRBV30, with 9 nucleotides matching TRBD2. Germline-derived CDR1 and CDR2 are GTSNPN and SVGIG (reference sequence). The CDR3 extends over 15 amino acids. Losses at the gene ends were 4 bases for V and 5 bases for J; bases not matched to a gene: 8. This CDR3 is CAWKEGGGETGELFF. The DNA for the CDR3 is TGTGCCTGGAAGGAAGGCGGGGGGGAAACCGGGGAGCTGTTTTTT.

The chain employs TRBV11-2 and TRBJ1-1; 9 nucleotides match TRBD1. Trimming removed 1 base from V and 4 bases from J; junction bases left unmatched: 4. Germline V gives CDR1 SGHAT, CDR2 FQNNGV. CDR3 length: 15 residues. CDR3 in amino acids: CASSLGTGAPTEAFF. The CDR3 DNA is TGTGCCAGCAGCTTAGGGACAGGGGCACCCACTGAAGCTTTCTTT.

The V and J genes are TRBV27 and TRBJ1-2; TRBD1 might be the D (5 bases). The CDR3 is made up of 16 amino acids. CDR1 MNHEY and CDR2 SMNVEV come from the germline V gene (reference sequence). V lost 10 bases, J lost 8 bases, and 29 bases lay in between. The CDR3 loop is CATRVTRDATLAGYTF. The CDR3, as DNA: TGTGCCACCCGGGTGACCCGGGACGCAACACTGGCGGGCTACACCTTC.

This sequence joins TRBV19 and TRBJ1-2; the D is unclear. V was cut by 7 bases and J by 4 bases, with 13 bases left in between. From germline, CDR1 is LNHDA and CDR2 SQIVND (reference sequence). CDR3 length: 13 amino acids. CDR3 protein: CASMAGLGYGYTF. DNA for the CDR3: TGTGCCAGTATGGCGGGTTTAGGCTATGGCTACACCTTC.

This clone turned up a few times. Other DNA sequences from this sample encode an identical CDR3 as well. The CDR3 loop reads CASSLDVGSYGYTF. DNA for the CDR3: TGTGCCAGCAGCTTAGATGTCGGAAGCTATGGCTACACCTTC. The V and J genes are TRBV7-9 and TRBJ1-2; D gene unclear. The CDR3 runs to 14 residues. Germline V gene data show CDR1 as SEHNR and CDR2 as FQNEAQ (reference sequence). V gave up 1 base and J gave up 4 bases, with 10 bases separating them.

The chain links TRBV7-9 to TRBJ1-1, with D possibly being TRBD1 (5 bases). Germline-derived CDR1 and CDR2 are SEHNR and FQNEAQ (reference sequence). This CDR3 is built from 17 residues. V lost 1 base to trimming and J lost 0 bases, with 15 bases between them. CDR3 loop: CASSLGREGLMNTEAFF. The CDR3 nucleotides are TGTGCCAGCAGCTTAGGCAGGGAGGGTCTTATGAACACTGAAGCTTTCTTT. The complete variable domain, with remaining parts taken from reference TRBV7-9 and TRBJ1-1, reads DTGVSQNPRHKITKRGQNVTFRCDPISEHNRLYWYRQTLGQGPEFLTYFQNEAQLEKSRLLSDRFSAERPKGSFSTLEIQRTEQGDSAMYLCASSLGREGLMNTEAFFGQGTRLTVV.

This clone was picked up a small number of times. V gene TRBV7-9 combines with J gene TRBJ2-1, with 13 nucleotides matching TRBD2. The CDR3 is made up of 18 amino acids. Trimming at V came to 3 bases and at J to 6 bases, leaving 11 bases not matched to a gene. Germline loops: CDR1 SEHNR, CDR2 FQNEAQ (reference sequence). CDR3 nucleotides: TGTGCCAGCAGCTTCCTACCTCGACTAGCGGGAGGTGGCAATGAGCAGTTCTTC. Protein sequence: CASSFLPRLAGGGNEQFF.

The rearrangement links TRBV29-1 to TRBJ2-7, with D possibly called TRBD1 or TRBD2 (5 bases each). V lost 4 bases, J lost 1 base, and 17 bases lay in between. CDR3 length: 15 residues. CDR1 SQVTM and CDR2 ANQGSEA come from the germline V gene. This CDR3 reads CSVVGGRDSSYEQYF. CDR3 DNA: TGCAGCGTTGTTGGGGGAAGAGACAGTTCCTACGAGCAGTACTTC.

The chain carries TRBV18 and TRBJ1-5; D gene ambiguous. CDR3 size: 13 residues. The V end was cut by 3 bases, the J end by 9 bases, with 12 bases between. CDR1 is KGHSH and CDR2 is LQKENI in the germline V gene. The CDR3 DNA sequence: TGTGCCAGCTCACCGACCGAAGTGGGGCCCCAGCATTTT. This encodes CASSPTEVGPQHF.

The chain uses TRBV5-1 and TRBJ2-7, with D uncertain. The V gene lost 4 bases and the J gene lost 9 bases, with 20 bases spanning the gap. CDR1 is SGHRS, CDR2 YFSETQ, per germline. The CDR3 runs to 14 residues. The DNA for the CDR3 is TGCGCCAGCAGCCCAGGATCTGAAGTAACTGTGCAGTACTTC. It specifies CASSPGSEVTVQYF.

For this clone: Additional DNA sequences in this sample encode the identical CDR3. V gene TRBV18 combines with J gene TRBJ2-3, with 12 bases that match TRBD2. CDR1 is KGHSH and CDR2 is LQKENI in the germline V gene. The CDR3 totals 16 residues. J gave up 3 bases and V 2 bases, and 3 bases lay outside the gene matches. This CDR3 reads CASSPLLAGGTDTQYF. The CDR3 bases are TGTGCCAGCTCACCATTACTAGCGGGAGGAACAGATACGCAGTATTTT.

The chain combines TRBV7-6 with TRBJ2-7, with TRBD2 identical over 7 bases. The germline gives CDR1 SGHVS, CDR2 FNYEAQ. V shed 5 bases, J shed 2 bases, and the junction held 3 bases outside the gene matches. CDR3 length: 13 amino acids. Written as DNA, the CDR3 is TGTGCCAGCAGCGGGGGGGATACCTACGAGCAGTACTTC. Translated, it gives CASSGGDTYEQYF. The whole variable domain, filled in from reference TRBV7-6 and TRBJ2-7, reads GAGVSQSPRYKVTKRGQDVALRCDPISGHVSLYWYRQALGQGPEFLTYFNYEAQQDKSGLPNDRFSAERPEGSISTLTIQRTEQRDSAMYRCASSGGDTYEQYFGPGTRLTVT.

The chain links TRBV27 to TRBJ1-5; the D is unclear. This CDR3 has 14 residues. Germline V gene lookup returns CDR1 MNHEY and CDR2 SMNVEV (reference sequence). The V and J ends lost 5 bases and 3 bases respectively, with 11 bases between them. This chain's CDR3 is CASSAGRNNQPQHF. DNA of the CDR3: TGTGCCAGCAGTGCCGGAAGGAACAATCAGCCCCAGCATTTT.

This chain uses TRBV7-9 with TRBJ1-4; weak D call: TRBD1 (6 bases). V shed 2 bases and J shed 5 bases, with 21 bases lying between them. Germline CDR1 reads SEHNR; CDR2 reads FQNEAQ (reference sequence). This CDR3 spans 18 amino acids. The CDR3 bases are TGTGCCAGCAGCTTAAGGGAACTTACAGGGCGACAGAATGAAAAACTGTTTTTT. This sequence encodes CASSLRELTGRQNEKLFF. Drawing the rest from reference TRBV7-9 and TRBJ1-4, the complete variable domain is DTGVSQNPRHKITKRGQNVTFRCDPISEHNRLYWYRQTLGQGPEFLTYFQNEAQLEKSRLLSDRFSAERPKGSFSTLEIQRTEQGDSAMYLCASSLRELTGRQNEKLFFGSGTQLSVL.

J is TRBJ2-3 and V is TRBV5-4, with 16 positions matching TRBD2. The CDR3 loop spans 19 amino acids. The germline gives CDR1 SGHNT, CDR2 YYREEE (reference sequence). V lost 3 bases and J lost 0; bases outside the gene matches: 7. CDR3 in amino acids: CASSSPGLAGGHSTDTQYF. The DNA of the CDR3 is TGTGCCAGCAGCTCTCCGGGACTAGCGGGAGGGCATAGCACAGATACGCAGTATTTT. The full variable domain, in which reference TRBV5-4 and TRBJ2-3 provide the parts outside the CDR3, is ETGVTQSPTHLIKTRGQQVTLRCSSQSGHNTVSWYQQALGQGPQFIFQYYREEENGRGNFPPRFSGLQFPNYSSELNVNALELDDSALYLCASSSPGLAGGHSTDTQYFGPGTRLTVL.

J is TRBJ2-7 and V is TRBV18; no reliable D call. The CDR3 has 13 residues. V lost 2 bases, J lost 3 bases, and 8 bases lay in between. Germline CDR1 reads KGHSH; CDR2 reads LQKENI. The CDR3 region has the DNA TGTGCCAGCTCACCAGAACAGTACTACGAGCAGTACTTC. Its protein is CASSPEQYYEQYF.

The rearrangement links TRBV7-3 to TRBJ1-1, with 9 positions matching TRBD1. CDR3 length equals 13 residues. Trimming cost V 5 bases and J 4 bases; bases outside gene matches: 2. Looked up from germline, CDR1 is SGHTA and CDR2 is FQGTGA. CDR3: CASSTTGGTEAFF. In DNA, the CDR3 is TGTGCCAGCAGCACGACAGGGGGCACTGAAGCTTTCTTT. Full variable domain (remainder filled in from reference TRBV7-3 and TRBJ1-1): GAGVSQTPSNKVTEKGKYVELRCDPISGHTALYWYRQSLGQGPEFLIYFQGTGAADDSGLPNDRFFAVRPEGSVSTLKIQRTERGDSAVYLCASSTTGGTEAFFGQGTRLTVV.

This clone was counted between two and nine times. The chain has TRBV28 and TRBJ1-4, with TRBD1 matching over 8 bases. The CDR3 contains 15 residues. Losses at the gene ends were 5 bases for V and 7 bases for J; bases not matched to a gene: 9. Germline CDR1 reads MDHEN; CDR2 reads SYDVKM. CDR3 in amino acids: CASSTDRGWGEKLFF. CDR3 in DNA: TGTGCCAGCAGTACCGACAGGGGTTGGGGTGAAAAACTGTTTTTT.

Concerning this clone: A much larger clone lies one base from this, so it may be a read error. The chain is built from TRBV11-2 and TRBJ2-3, with D perhaps TRBD1 (6 bases). This CDR3 contains 14 residues. V was shortened by 4 bases and J by 1 base, with 9 bases between the two germline ends. CDR1 and CDR2 (germline): SGHAT, FQNNGV. The CDR3 spells CASSSRTGTDTQYF. The CDR3 region has the DNA TGTGCCAGCAGCTCTAGGACAGGCACAGATACGCAGTATTTT.

The chain carries TRBV7-9 and TRBJ2-7; D is ambiguous. V lost 1 base to trimming and J lost 2 bases, with 18 bases between them. Germline lookup yields CDR1 SEHNR and CDR2 FQNEAQ (reference sequence). The CDR3 totals 17 residues. The CDR3 sequence: CASSLVLASRSTYEQYF. The CDR3 DNA follows: TGTGCCAGCAGCTTAGTACTTGCTAGTCGTTCCACCTACGAGCAGTACTTC.

A few counts support this clone. The chain employs TRBV4-1 and TRBJ2-2; 11 bases fit TRBD2. Trimming took 0 bases from V and 0 from J; bases not matched to a gene: 9. The CDR3 is 20 amino acids. CDR1 and CDR2 from the germline V gene are MGHRA and YSYEKL. CDR3 sequence: CASSQDWGLAASPNTGELFF. The CDR3 region has the DNA TGCGCCAGCAGCCAAGATTGGGGACTAGCGGCGAGCCCGAACACCGGGGAGCTGTTTTTT.

The rearrangement joins TRBV11-2 to TRBJ2-2; perhaps TRBD2 as D (6 bases). In germline, CDR1 is SGHAT, CDR2 FQNNGV. The V end was cut by 3 bases, the J end by 7 bases, with 12 bases between. The CDR3 consists of 14 residues. For the CDR3, the DNA is TGTGCCAGCAGCTTTTACGGGGGAGTCGGGGAGCTGTTTTTT. Residues: CASSFYGGVGELFF.